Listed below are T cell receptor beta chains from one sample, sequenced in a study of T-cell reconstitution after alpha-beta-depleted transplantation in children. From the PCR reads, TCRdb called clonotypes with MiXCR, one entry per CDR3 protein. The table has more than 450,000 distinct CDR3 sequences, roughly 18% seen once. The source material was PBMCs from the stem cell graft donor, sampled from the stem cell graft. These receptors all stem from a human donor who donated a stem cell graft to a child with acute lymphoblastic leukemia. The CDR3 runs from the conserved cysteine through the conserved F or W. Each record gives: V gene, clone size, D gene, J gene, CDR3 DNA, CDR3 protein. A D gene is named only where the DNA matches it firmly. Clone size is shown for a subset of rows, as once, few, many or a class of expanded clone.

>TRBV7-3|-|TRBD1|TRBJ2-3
TGTGCCAGCAGCACACAGGGGGCTTGGATAGATACGCAGTATTTT
CASSTQGAWIDTQYF
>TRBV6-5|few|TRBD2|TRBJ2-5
TGTGCCAGCAGTTATCCGGGAGGGCAAGAGACCCAGTACTTC
CASSYPGGQETQYF
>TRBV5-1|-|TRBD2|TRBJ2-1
TGCGCCAGCAGCTTATCTAGCGGGAGGCAGAGGGAGCAGTTCTTC
CASSLSSGRQREQFF
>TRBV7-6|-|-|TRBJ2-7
TGTGCCAGCAGCTTAGGGGCAGCCCCTTTCGACGAGCAGTACTTC
CASSLGAAPFDEQYF
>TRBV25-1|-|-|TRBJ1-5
TGTGCCAGCAGGAGCCAGGTCGGTAGGAGCAATCAGCCCCAGCATTTT
CASRSQVGRSNQPQHF
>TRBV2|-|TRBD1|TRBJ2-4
TGTGCCAGCAGTGGCCGGGACAGCGGACTGAAGATAGCCAAAAACATTCAGTACTTC
CASSGRDSGLKIAKNIQYF
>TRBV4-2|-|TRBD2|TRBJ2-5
TGTGCCAGCAGCCAAGAAGGGTCGGGACTAGACCAAGAGACCCAGTACTTC
CASSQEGSGLDQETQYF
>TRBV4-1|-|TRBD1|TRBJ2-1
TGCGCCAGCATGATCGGGACAGGGGACAACAATGAGCAGTTCTTC
CASMIGTGDNNEQFF
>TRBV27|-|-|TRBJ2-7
TGTGCCAGCATGGGACTGTACTCCTACGAGCAGTACTTC
CASMGLYSYEQYF
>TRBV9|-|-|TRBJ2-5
TGTGCCAGCAGCCACTCGGGGGGACACAACCCTAAAGAGACCCAGTACTTC
CASSHSGGHNPKETQYF
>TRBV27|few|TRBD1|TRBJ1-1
TGTGCCAGCAGTTTGACAGGGGGATTCGGCACTGAAGCTTTCTTT
CASSLTGGFGTEAFF
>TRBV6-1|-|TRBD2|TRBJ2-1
TGTGCCAGCAGTGACGCGGGAGGGCCTAGGAATGAGCAGTTCTTC
CASSDAGGPRNEQFF
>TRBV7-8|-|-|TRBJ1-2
TGTGCCAGCAGCTTAGGCGGAGGGGCAGAGAGGGGGTATGGCTACACCTTC
CASSLGGGAERGYGYTF
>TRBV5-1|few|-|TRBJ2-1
TGCGCCAGCAGCTTGATGGAGGCCCCCTACAATGAGCAGTTCTTC
CASSLMEAPYNEQFF
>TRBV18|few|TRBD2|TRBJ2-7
TGTGCCAGCTCACCAGGACGGGAGGGGTACTACGAGCAGTACTTC
CASSPGREGYYEQYF
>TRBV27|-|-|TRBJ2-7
TGTGCCAGCAGTAAGGCGGGGGCGGAGGAGCAGTACTTC
CASSKAGAEEQYF
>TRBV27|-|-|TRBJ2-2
TGTGCCAGCAGTTTAATTGGAGGACCCGGGACCGTCAACACCGGGGAGCTGTTTTTT
CASSLIGGPGTVNTGELFF
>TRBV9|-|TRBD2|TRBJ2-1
TGTGCCAGCAGCATTGGCGGGAGCTATGAGCAGTTCTTC
CASSIGGSYEQFF
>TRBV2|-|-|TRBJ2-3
TGTGCCAGCAGACGGGAGCGGAGGAAAAGAAGCAGCACAGATACGCAGTATTTT
CASRRERRKRSSTDTQYF
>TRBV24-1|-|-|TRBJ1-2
TGTGCCACCAGTGAGTGGGACACCGGCTACACCTTC
CATSEWDTGYTF
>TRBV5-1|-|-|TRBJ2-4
TGCGCCAGCAGCCCCTGGACGGTTGGTCTAGCCAAAAACATTCAGTACTTC
CASSPWTVGLAKNIQYF
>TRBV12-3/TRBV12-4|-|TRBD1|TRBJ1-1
TGTGCCAGCAGCATCACAGGGGGGTTGACTGAAGCTTTCTTT
CASSITGGLTEAFF